This T cell receptor (beta chain) was identified during a study of blood T cell repertoires in COVID-19. Across the study: Acute-phase and convalescent COVID-19 samples originated in the United States, Italy and Spain. T cells, B-cell-depleted T cells, or PBMCs provided the cDNA or gDNA that served as material.

The assay was immunoSEQ multiplex PCR, and TCRdb's table has in-frame clones only and misses some. The sample comprises roughly 49,000 clones, approximately 86% of which are singletons, and approximately 15% rests with the top ten. The CDR3 sequence is 15 residues long. Germline lookup yields CDR1 LNHDA and CDR2 SQIVND (reference sequence). Trimming left V 5 bases short and J 5 bases short, with 18 bases between. The chain joins TRBV19 to TRBJ1-1, with unresolved D. Sequencing used peripheral blood. The receptor's source is a man in his forties or fifties with acute or convalescent COVID-19. The DNA of the CDR3 is TGTGCCAGTAGTCCCCCGGGTGTGAGAAGGACTGAAGCTTTCTTT. Its protein product is CASSPPGVRRTEAFF. Full variable domain (missing parts from reference TRBV19 and TRBJ1-1): DGGITQSPKYLFRKEGQNVTLSCEQNLNHDAMYWYRQDPGQGLRLIYYSQIVNDFQKGDIAEGYSVSREKKESFPLTVTSAQKNPTAFYLCASSPPGVRRTEAFFGQGTRLTVV.